This T cell receptor (beta chain) originates from a study of identical twins. The study's findings and limits: High-abundance cord blood beta clonotypes had fewer insertions; memory repertoires showed none. Analyses of zero insertions could be partly confounded by invariant MAIT and iNKT cells.

A universal primer binding site was introduced by template switching. The final cDNA contained unique molecular identifiers. Using its own MiXCR run on the 5' RACE reads, TCRdb lists one record per CDR3 protein. The repertoire holds approximately 620,000 distinct CDR3 sequences, with approximately 9% as singletons. A note on this clonotype: Antigen unknown.

V was cut by 2 bases and J by 2 bases, with 14 bases left in between. There are 16 residues in the CDR3. Germline loops: CDR1 MNHEY, CDR2 SVGAGI. A further study also used this sample, focusing on yellow fever vaccine responses in identical twins. That report notes: The authors reported partly convergent, partly personalized vaccine responses in identical twins.

Sequenced material: PBMCs. This chain uses TRBV6-5 with TRBJ2-3, with D possibly matching TRBD2 (7 bases). The receptor's source is a woman between 18 and 29 years old in good health. The DNA for the CDR3 is TGTGCCAGCAGTTACGGTCCCGGGGGGCCCACAGATACGCAGTATTTT. Translation gives CASSYGPGGPTDTQYF.